This T cell receptor beta chain was obtained from a study of Graves' ophthalmopathy and Graves' hyperthyroidism. Study context: Researchers obtained peripheral blood at initial diagnosis, before any treatment had begun.

It was on clinical symptoms, serum thyroxine, TRAb, thyroid ultrasound and orbital computed tomography that diagnosis relied. Overall study results and limits: Blood also harbored most expanded thyroid clonotypes above 0.001 frequency. A 13-signature model separated ophthalmopathy from stable hyperthyroidism, reaching 85% to 90% sensitivity and about 81% specificity cross-validated.

Using RNA transcripts, the TCR beta CDR3 regions were amplified. Following a first-round RT-PCR that used HTBI primers, a second-round multiplex PCR was carried out. TCRdb re-derived calls from the multiplex PCR reads in MiXCR, one entry per CDR3 protein. The profile covers a few hundred thousand distinct CDR3 sequences, with about 15% appearing a single time and roughly 2.4% taken by the ten largest. The CDR3 runs to 16 residues. V shed 0 bases, J shed 6 bases, and the junction held 10 bases outside the gene matches. Germline V lookup: CDR1 SGHDN, CDR2 FVKESK. On this clonotype: The antigen remains undetermined.

The receptor was isolated from an adult woman with stable Graves' hyperthyroidism. The gene calls are TRBV14 and TRBJ2-7, with TRBD2 matching over 8 bases. The sequencing sample was made of peripheral blood. CDR3 nucleotides: TGTGCCAGCAGCCAAGATGAGCGGGGGCGCCCAGGCGAGCAGTACTTC. Protein: CASSQDERGRPGEQYF.